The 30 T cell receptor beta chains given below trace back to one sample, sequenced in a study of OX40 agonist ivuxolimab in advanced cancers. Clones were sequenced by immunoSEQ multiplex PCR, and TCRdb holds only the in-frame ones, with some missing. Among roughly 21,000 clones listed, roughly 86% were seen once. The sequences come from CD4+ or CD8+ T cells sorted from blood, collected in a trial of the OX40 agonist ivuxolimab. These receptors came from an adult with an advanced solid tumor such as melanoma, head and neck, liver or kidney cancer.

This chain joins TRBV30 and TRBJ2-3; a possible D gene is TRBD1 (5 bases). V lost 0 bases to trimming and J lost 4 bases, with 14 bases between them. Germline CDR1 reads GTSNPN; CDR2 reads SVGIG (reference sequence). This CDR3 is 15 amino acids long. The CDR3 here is CAWSVGRPGSDTQYF. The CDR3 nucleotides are TGTGCCTGGAGTGTAGGACGACCAGGGTCAGATACGCAGTATTTT.

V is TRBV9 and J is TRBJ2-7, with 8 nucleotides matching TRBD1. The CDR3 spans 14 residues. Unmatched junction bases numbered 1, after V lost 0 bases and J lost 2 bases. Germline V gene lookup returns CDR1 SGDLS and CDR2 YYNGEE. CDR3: CASSVAGQAYEQYF. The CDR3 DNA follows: TGTGCCAGCAGCGTAGCGGGACAGGCCTACGAGCAGTACTTC. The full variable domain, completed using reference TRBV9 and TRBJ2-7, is DSGVTQTPKHLITATGQRVTLRCSPRSGDLSVYWYQQSLDQGLQFLIQYYNGEERAKGNILERFSAQQFPDLHSELNLSSLELGDSALYFCASSVAGQAYEQYFGPGTRLTVT.

CDR3 protein: CAITRTDSYEQYF. The CDR3 DNA reads as TGTGCCATCACCCGGACAGACTCCTACGAGCAGTACTTC. The rearrangement links TRBV10-3 to TRBJ2-7; possibly TRBD1 for D (6 bases). The V end lost 7 bases, the J end lost 0 bases, and 10 bases lay between the germline ends. CDR3 length: 13 amino acids. Germline-derived CDR1 and CDR2 are ENHRY and SYGVKD.

The CDR3 DNA is TGCGCCAGCAGACCCGACGGCGGGGGATCCTACGAGCAGTACTTC. This gives the protein CASRPDGGGSYEQYF. The chain links TRBV5-1 to TRBJ2-7; 7 bases align to TRBD2. Germline V gene lookup returns CDR1 SGHRS and CDR2 YFSETQ. The CDR3 length is 15 residues. Trimming took 5 bases from V and 1 from J; bases not matched to a gene: 9.

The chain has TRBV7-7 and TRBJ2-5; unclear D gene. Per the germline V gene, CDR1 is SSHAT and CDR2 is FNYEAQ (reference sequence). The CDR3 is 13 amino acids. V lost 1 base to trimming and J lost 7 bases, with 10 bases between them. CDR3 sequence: CASSLVEWGTQYF. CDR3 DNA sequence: TGTGCCAGCAGCTTAGTCGAATGGGGGACCCAGTACTTC.

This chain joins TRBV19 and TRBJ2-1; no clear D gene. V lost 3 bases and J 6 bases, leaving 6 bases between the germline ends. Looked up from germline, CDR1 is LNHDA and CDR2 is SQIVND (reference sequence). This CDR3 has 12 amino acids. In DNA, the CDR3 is TGTGCCAGTAGTATGAGGCTCAATGAGCAGTTCTTC. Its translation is CASSMRLNEQFF.

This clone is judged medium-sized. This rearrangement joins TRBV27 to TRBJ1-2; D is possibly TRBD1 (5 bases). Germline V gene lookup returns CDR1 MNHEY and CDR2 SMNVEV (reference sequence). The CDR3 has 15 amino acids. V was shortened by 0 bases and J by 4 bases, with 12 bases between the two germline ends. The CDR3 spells CASSLSGRAVYGYTF. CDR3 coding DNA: TGTGCCAGCAGTTTATCGGGCAGGGCTGTCTATGGCTACACCTTC.

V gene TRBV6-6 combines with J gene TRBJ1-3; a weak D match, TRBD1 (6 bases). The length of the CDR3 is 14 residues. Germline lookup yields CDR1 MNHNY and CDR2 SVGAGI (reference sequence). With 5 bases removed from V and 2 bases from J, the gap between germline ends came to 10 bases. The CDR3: CASSLQGTGNTIYF. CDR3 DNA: TGTGCCAGCAGTCTACAGGGAACTGGAAACACCATATATTTT.

CDR3 in amino acids: CASAGLAGGPDTQYF. The CDR3 DNA reads as TGTGCCAGCGCTGGGCTAGCGGGGGGGCCAGATACGCAGTATTTT. The V call is TRBV6-4, the J call TRBJ2-3; 12 bases map to TRBD2. After removal of 8 bases from V and 4 bases from J, the junction contained 7 bases not matched to a gene. CDR3 length equals 15 residues. Germline V gene lookup returns CDR1 MRHNA and CDR2 SNTAGT.

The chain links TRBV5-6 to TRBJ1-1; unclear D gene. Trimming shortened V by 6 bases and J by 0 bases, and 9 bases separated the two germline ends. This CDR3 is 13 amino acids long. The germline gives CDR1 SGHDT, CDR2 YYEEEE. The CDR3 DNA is TGTGCCAGCACCTTTAATCTGAACACTGAAGCTTTCTTT. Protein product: CASTFNLNTEAFF.

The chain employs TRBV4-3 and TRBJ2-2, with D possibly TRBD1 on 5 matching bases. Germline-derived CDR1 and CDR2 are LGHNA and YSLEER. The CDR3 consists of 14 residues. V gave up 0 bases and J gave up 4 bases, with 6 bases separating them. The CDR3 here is CASSQDRATGELFF. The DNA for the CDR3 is TGCGCCAGCAGCCAAGACAGGGCCACCGGGGAGCTGTTTTTT.

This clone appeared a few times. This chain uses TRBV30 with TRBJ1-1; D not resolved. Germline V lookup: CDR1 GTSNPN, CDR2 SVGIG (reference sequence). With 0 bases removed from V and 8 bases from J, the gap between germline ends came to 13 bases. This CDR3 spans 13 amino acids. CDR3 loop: CAWSVQRLGEAFF. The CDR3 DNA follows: TGTGCCTGGAGTGTACAGCGACTGGGGGAAGCTTTCTTT.

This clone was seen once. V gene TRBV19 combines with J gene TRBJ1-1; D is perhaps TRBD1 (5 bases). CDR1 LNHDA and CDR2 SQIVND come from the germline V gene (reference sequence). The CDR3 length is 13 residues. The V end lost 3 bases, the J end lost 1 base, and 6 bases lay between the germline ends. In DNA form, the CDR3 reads TGTGCCAGTAGTATGGGGGAGAACACTGAAGCTTTCTTT. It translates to CASSMGENTEAFF.

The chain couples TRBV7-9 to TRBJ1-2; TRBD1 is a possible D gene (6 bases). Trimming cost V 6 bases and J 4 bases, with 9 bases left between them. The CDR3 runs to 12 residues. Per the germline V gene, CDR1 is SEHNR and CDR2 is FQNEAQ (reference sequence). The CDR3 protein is CASRQGAYGYTF. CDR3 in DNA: TGTGCCAGCAGACAGGGCGCCTATGGCTACACCTTC.

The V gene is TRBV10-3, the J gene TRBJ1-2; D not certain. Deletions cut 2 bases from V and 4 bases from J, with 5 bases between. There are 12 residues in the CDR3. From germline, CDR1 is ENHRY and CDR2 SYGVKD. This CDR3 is CAISELIYGYTF. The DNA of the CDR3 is TGTGCCATCAGTGAGCTGATCTATGGCTACACCTTC.

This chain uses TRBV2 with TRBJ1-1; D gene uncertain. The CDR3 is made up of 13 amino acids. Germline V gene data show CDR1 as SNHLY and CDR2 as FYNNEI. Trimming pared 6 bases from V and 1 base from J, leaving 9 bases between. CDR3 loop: CASSPQPNTEAFF. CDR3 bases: TGTGCCAGCAGCCCCCAGCCGAACACTGAAGCTTTCTTT.

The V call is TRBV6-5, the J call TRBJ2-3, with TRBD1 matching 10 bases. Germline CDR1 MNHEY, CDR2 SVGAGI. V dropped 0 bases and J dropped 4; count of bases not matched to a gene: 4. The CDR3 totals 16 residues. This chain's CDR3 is CASSYSPGQGSDTQYF. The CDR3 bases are TGTGCCAGCAGTTACTCTCCGGGACAGGGGTCAGATACGCAGTATTTT.

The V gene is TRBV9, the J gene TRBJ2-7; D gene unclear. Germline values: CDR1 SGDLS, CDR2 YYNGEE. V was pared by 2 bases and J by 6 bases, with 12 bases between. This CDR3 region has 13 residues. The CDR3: CASSVMGPVEQYF. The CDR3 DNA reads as TGTGCCAGCAGCGTTATGGGCCCAGTCGAGCAGTACTTC.

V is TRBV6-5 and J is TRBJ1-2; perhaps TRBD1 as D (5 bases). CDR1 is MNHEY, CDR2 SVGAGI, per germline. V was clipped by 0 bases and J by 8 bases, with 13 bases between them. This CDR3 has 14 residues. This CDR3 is CASSYSPGAEGYTF. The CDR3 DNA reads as TGTGCCAGCAGTTACTCCCCCGGGGCGGAGGGCTACACCTTC.

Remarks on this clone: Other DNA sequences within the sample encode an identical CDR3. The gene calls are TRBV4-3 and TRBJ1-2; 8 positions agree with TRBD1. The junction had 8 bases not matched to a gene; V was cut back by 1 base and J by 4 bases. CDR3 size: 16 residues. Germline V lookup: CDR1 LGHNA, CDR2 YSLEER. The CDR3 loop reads CASSQGRTGLAYGYTF. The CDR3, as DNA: TGCGCCAGCAGCCAAGGACGGACAGGGTTGGCCTATGGCTACACCTTC.

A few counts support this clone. The CDR3 protein is CASSQTGGVRSTEAFF. The CDR3 coding sequence is TGCGCCAGCAGCCAGACAGGGGGTGTACGGAGCACTGAAGCTTTCTTT. This chain links TRBV4-1 with TRBJ1-1; the match to TRBD1 covers 9 bases. Germline CDR1 and CDR2: MGHRA and YSYEKL. The CDR3 is 16 amino acids. Germline trimming cut 3 bases from V and 4 bases from J; bases unmatched to any gene: 9.

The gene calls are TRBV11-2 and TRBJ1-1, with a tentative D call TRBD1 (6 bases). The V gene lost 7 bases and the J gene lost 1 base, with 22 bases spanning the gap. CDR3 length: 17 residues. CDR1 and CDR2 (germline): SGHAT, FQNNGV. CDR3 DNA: TGTGCCAGCACCCTTGAGGCACCGGGACACCCGAACACTGAAGCTTTCTTT. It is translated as CASTLEAPGHPNTEAFF.

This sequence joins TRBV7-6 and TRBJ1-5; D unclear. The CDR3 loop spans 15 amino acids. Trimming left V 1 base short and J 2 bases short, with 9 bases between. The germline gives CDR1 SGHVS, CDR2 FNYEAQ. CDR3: CASSLGYGGNQPQHF. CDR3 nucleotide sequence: TGTGCCAGCAGCTTAGGATATGGTGGCAATCAGCCCCAGCATTTT.

The CDR3 nucleotides read TGCGCCAGCAGCCCCGGGACAGGCAAGGTCGAGCAGTACTTC. This translates into CASSPGTGKVEQYF. This chain connects TRBV5-1 to TRBJ2-7; TRBD1 agrees at 8 bases. Trimming removed 4 bases from V and 6 bases from J; junction bases left unmatched: 9. CDR1 is SGHRS and CDR2 is YFSETQ in the germline V gene. The CDR3 has 14 residues.

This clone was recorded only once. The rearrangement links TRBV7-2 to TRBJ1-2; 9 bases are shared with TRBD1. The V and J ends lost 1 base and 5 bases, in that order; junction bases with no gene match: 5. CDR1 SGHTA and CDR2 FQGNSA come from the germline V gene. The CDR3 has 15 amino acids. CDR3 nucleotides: TGTGCCAGCAGCTTAGACGGGACAGGGAATTATGGCTACACCTTC. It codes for CASSLDGTGNYGYTF.

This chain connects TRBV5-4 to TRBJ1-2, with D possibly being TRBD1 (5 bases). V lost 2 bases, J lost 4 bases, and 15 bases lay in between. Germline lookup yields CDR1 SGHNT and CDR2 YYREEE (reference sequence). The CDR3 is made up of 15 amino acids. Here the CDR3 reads CASSFRGALFYGYTF. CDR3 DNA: TGTGCCAGCAGCTTTAGAGGGGCCCTTTTCTATGGCTACACCTTC. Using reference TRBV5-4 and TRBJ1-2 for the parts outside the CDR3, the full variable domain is ETGVTQSPTHLIKTRGQQVTLRCSSQSGHNTVSWYQQALGQGPQFIFQYYREEENGRGNFPPRFSGLQFPNYSSELNVNALELDDSALYLCASSFRGALFYGYTFGSGTRLTVV.

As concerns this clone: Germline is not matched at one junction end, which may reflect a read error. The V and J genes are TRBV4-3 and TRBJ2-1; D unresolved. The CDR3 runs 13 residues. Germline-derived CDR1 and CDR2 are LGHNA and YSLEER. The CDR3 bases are TGCGCCAGCAGCCAAGAGAGGCAGGATGAACAGTTCTTC. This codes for CASSQERQDEQFF.

CDR3: CASSLHRTGDTEAFF. DNA of the CDR3: TGCGCCAGCAGCTTGCACAGGACTGGAGACACTGAAGCTTTCTTT. The genes are TRBV5-1 and TRBJ1-1; the D gene is possibly TRBD1 (5 bases). Looked up from germline, CDR1 is SGHRS and CDR2 is YFSETQ. V lost 1 base to trimming and J lost 3 bases, with 13 bases between them. There are 15 residues in the CDR3. The whole variable domain, remainder taken from reference TRBV5-1 and TRBJ1-1, is KAGVTQTPRYLIKTRGQQVTLSCSPISGHRSVSWYQQTPGQGLQFLFEYFSETQRNKGNFPGRFSGRQFSNSRSEMNVSTLELGDSALYLCASSLHRTGDTEAFFGQGTRLTVV.

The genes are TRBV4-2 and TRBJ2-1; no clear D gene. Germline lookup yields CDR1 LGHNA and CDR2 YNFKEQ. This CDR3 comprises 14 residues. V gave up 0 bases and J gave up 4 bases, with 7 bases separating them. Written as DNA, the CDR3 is TGTGCCAGCAGCCAAGACGGGCCGTACAATGAGCAGTTCTTC. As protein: CASSQDGPYNEQFF.

In DNA form, the CDR3 reads TGTGCCATCAGTACTAGTGTTTACAATGAGCAGTTCTTC. Translating gives CAISTSVYNEQFF. The V call is TRBV10-3, the J call TRBJ2-1; a possible D gene is TRBD2 (5 bases). V lost 5 bases, J lost 4 bases, and 9 bases lay in between. The germline V gene has CDR1 ENHRY and CDR2 SYGVKD. CDR3 length: 13 residues.